This passage covers 10 T cell receptor beta chains from one sample sequenced in a study of cytomegalovirus exposure and HLA in healthy donors. The primer mix had 60 Vbeta and 13 Jbeta primers. Here immunoSEQ multiplex PCR was the method, and the copy in TCRdb shows in-frame clones only, minus some. The sample has 140,000 to 150,000 clones, 75% to 85% seen once. Sequenced material: PBMCs. Every receptor here comes from a woman under 30 in good health and CMV-seropositive.

The V gene is TRBV28, the J gene TRBJ1-1, with TRBD1 matching 7 bases. CDR1 is MDHEN and CDR2 is SYDVKM in the germline V gene. The CDR3 is made up of 15 amino acids. V shed 6 bases and J 6 bases; nucleotides not matched to a gene: 13. CDR3 residues: CASSPGGQVVAEAFF. The CDR3 DNA sequence: TGTGCCAGCAGCCCAGGGGGGCAGGTCGTCGCTGAAGCTTTCTTT.

The V gene is TRBV6-5, the J gene TRBJ1-3; D gene uncertain. Germline V CDR1 and CDR2: MNHEY, SVGAGI. V gave up 5 bases and J gave up 2 bases, with 7 bases separating them. The CDR3 is 13 amino acids. In DNA form, the CDR3 reads TGTGCCAGCAGTCGGGGAACTGGAAACACCATATATTTT. It yields the protein CASSRGTGNTIYF.

The CDR3 is CASSLGAPGFEQFF. The CDR3 nucleotides are TGTGCCAGCAGCCTAGGGGCCCCCGGATTCGAGCAGTTCTTC. The V call is TRBV6-6, the J call TRBJ2-1; D is perhaps TRBD1 (5 bases). The CDR3 loop spans 14 amino acids. V gave up 6 bases and J gave up 10 bases, with 19 bases separating them. Germline CDR1 reads MNHNY; CDR2 reads SVGAGI (reference sequence).

This clone was seen a handful of times. The V and J genes are TRBV6-1 and TRBJ1-1; 7 bases are a match to TRBD1. The ends lost 7 bases at V and 4 bases at J; junction bases unmatched: 12. Germline V gives CDR1 MNHNS, CDR2 SASEGT. The CDR3 extends over 15 amino acids. The CDR3 loop is CASNLGQPGGTEAFF. The CDR3 DNA follows: TGTGCCAGCAATTTAGGGCAGCCAGGGGGCACTGAAGCTTTCTTT.

The rearrangement uses TRBV19 and TRBJ1-2, with D perhaps matching TRBD1 (5 bases). Germline values: CDR1 LNHDA, CDR2 SQIVND (reference sequence). This CDR3 comprises 17 residues. Between the trimmed V and J ends, which lost 6 bases and 5 bases, there was a span of 25 bases. DNA for the CDR3: TGTGCCAGTAGGCTCCTGGGGGGAATGGCGGCGGTTTATGGCTACACCTTC. Translating gives CASRLLGGMAAVYGYTF.

Written as DNA, the CDR3 is TGTGCCAGTAGTATAGCTAGAGGACAGGCCGCTAATTCACCCCTCCACTTT. Translated, it gives CASSIARGQAANSPLHF. This rearrangement joins TRBV19 to TRBJ1-6; 7 nucleotides agree with TRBD1. V was pared by 1 base and J by 6 bases, with 9 bases of the junction left unmatched. The germline gives CDR1 LNHDA, CDR2 SQIVND (reference sequence). The CDR3 is 17 amino acids.

The genes are TRBV5-5 and TRBJ2-7; 8 bases are a match to TRBD1. The CDR3 covers 15 residues. Germline CDR1 and CDR2: SGHKS and YYEKEE (reference sequence). The ends lost 4 bases at V and 3 bases at J; junction bases unmatched: 9. The CDR3 region is CASSTAGTGGYEQYF. The CDR3, as DNA: TGTGCCAGCAGCACCGCCGGGACAGGCGGCTACGAGCAGTACTTC.

This clone was recorded once. The V gene is TRBV7-2, the J gene TRBJ1-4; a possible D gene is TRBD1 (6 bases). The germline gives CDR1 SGHTA, CDR2 FQGNSA. The CDR3 spans 15 residues. Trimming pared 1 base from V and 0 bases from J, leaving 6 bases between. The CDR3 DNA sequence: TGTGCCAGCAGCTTAGAGGGGGCAACTAATGAAAAACTGTTTTTT. This codes for CASSLEGATNEKLFF.

This clone came up once. V is TRBV6-5 and J is TRBJ2-7; TRBD1 matches 8 bases. From germline, CDR1 is MNHEY and CDR2 SVGAGI. This CDR3 has 16 amino acids. V shed 2 bases and J 3 bases; nucleotides not matched to a gene: 9. The CDR3 nucleotides read TGTGCCAGCAGTTACCTTGGGACAGGTGGAGGCTACGAGCAGTACTTC. It is translated as CASSYLGTGGGYEQYF.

This clone was seen a few times. The V call is TRBV5-5, the J call TRBJ1-4; 7 bases are a match to TRBD1. The CDR3 sequence is 17 residues long. With 1 base clipped from V and 7 bases from J, the junction kept 13 bases outside the gene matches. CDR1 is SGHKS and CDR2 is YYEKEE in the germline V gene (reference sequence). CDR3 in amino acids: CASSLLTLVGDSEKLFF. CDR3 DNA sequence: TGTGCCAGCAGCTTGTTAACCCTAGTGGGGGACAGTGAAAAACTGTTTTTT.